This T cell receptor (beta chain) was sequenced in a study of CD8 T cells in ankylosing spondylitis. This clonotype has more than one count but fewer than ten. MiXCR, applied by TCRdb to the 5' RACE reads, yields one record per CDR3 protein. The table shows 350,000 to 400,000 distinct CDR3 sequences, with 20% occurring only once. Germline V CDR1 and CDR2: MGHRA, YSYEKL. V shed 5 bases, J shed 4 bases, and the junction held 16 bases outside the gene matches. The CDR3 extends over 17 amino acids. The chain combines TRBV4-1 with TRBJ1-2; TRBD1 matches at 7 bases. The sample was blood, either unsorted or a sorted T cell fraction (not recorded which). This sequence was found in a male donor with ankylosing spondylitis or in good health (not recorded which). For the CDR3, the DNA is TGCGCCAGCAGCTCGCAACAGGGGCCGAGCCTACCCTATGGCTACACCTTC. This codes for CASSSQQGPSLPYGYTF.